These T cell receptor beta chains were read from a single sample in a study of cytomegalovirus exposure and HLA in healthy donors. Clones were sequenced by immunoSEQ multiplex PCR, and TCRdb holds only the in-frame ones, with some missing. Found here are 100,000 to 150,000 clones, 65% to 85% of them singletons; the top ten hold under 5%. The sample comprised PBMCs. All receptors derive from a man between 18 and 29 years old in good health and CMV-seropositive. Both conserved end residues are part of each CDR3.

J gene,V gene,CDR3 protein
TRBJ2-7,TRBV9,CASSVDGGGSSYEQYF
TRBJ1-3,TRBV18,CASSPMDRGGNTIYF
TRBJ2-2,TRBV19,CASSVDGGVNTGELFF
TRBJ1-3,TRBV30,CAWDPQDFSGNTIYF
TRBJ1-5,TRBV10-2,CAIQIRPAQHF
TRBJ2-2,TRBV5-4,CASSQLIGGANTGELFF
TRBJ2-5,TRBV2,CASSPGWTSGRVRETQYF
TRBJ1-5,TRBV2,CASSEGIQGFDRTQHF
TRBJ1-5,TRBV18,CASSPPRGQDGQPQHF
TRBJ1-2,TRBV19,CASSISGTGKYGYTF
TRBJ1-4,TRBV21-1,CASRPPDVPGLEKLFF
TRBJ2-1,TRBV30,CAWTTKGGGLGTFKTDNEQFF
TRBJ2-7,TRBV4-1,CASSQVTPFSYEQYF
TRBJ1-2,TRBV30,CAWSSGTGYLYTF
TRBJ1-4,TRBV7-2,CASSLRPGTGVTNEKLFF
TRBJ1-6,TRBV19,CASRAGQGNSPLHF
TRBJ1-1,TRBV6-6,CASSINRYTEAFF
.,TRBV28,CASRGSGTGPYEQYF
TRBJ2-1,TRBV7-6,CASSFMRDNEQFF
TRBJ2-5,TRBV19,CASSTGLAEQETQYF
TRBJ2-3,TRBV19,CASSIDSNGVCTDTQYF
TRBJ2-3,TRBV2,CASSSLASTDTQYF
TRBJ2-3,TRBV7-9,CASSLDRLAGSTDTQYF
TRBJ2-7,TRBV15,CATSSHPGGYEQYF
TRBJ2-7,TRBV7-9,CASSSLGASSYEQYF
TRBJ1-5,TRBV19,CASRVGHHSNQPQHF
TRBJ2-7,TRBV30,CAWRDPLGVGRYF
TRBJ2-2,TRBV7-9,CASSQGIVTGELFF
TRBJ2-7,TRBV6-6,CASQEGTEQYF
TRBJ2-5,TRBV5-1,CASSWSSGQETQYF
TRBJ2-2,TRBV5-1,CASSLVQGTGELFF
TRBJ2-5,TRBV6-5,CASSQGGLSLETQYF
TRBJ1-2,TRBV27,CASSSLGHDSNYGYTF
TRBJ1-1,TRBV5-1,CASSLDTGKNTEAFF
TRBJ1-5,TRBV19,CASSSPFRDRGSNQPQHF
TRBJ2-2,TRBV6-6,CASSSTGPGELFF